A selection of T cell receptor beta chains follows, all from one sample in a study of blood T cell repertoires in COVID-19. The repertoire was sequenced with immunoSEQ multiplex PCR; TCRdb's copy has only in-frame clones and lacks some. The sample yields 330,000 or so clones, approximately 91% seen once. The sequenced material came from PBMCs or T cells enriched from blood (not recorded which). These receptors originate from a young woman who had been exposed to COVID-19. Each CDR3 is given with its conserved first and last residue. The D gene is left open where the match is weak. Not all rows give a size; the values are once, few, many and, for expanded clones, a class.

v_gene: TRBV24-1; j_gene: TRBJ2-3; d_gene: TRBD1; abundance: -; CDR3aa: CATTDRRDTQYF; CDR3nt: TGTGCCACCACGGACAGGAGAGATACGCAGTATTTT
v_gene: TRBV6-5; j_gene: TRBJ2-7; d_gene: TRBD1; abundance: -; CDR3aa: CASSYGRGYEQYF; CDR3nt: TGTGCCAGCAGTTACGGCAGGGGGTACGAGCAGTACTTC
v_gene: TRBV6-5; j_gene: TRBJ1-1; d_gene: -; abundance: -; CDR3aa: CASSYRRRGEAFF; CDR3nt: TGTGCCAGCAGTTACCGGCGGAGAGGGGAAGCTTTCTTT
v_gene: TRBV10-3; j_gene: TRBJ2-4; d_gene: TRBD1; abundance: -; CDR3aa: CAISEQDRGQKNIQYF; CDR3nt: TGTGCCATCAGTGAGCAGGACAGGGGACAAAAAAACATTCAGTACTTC
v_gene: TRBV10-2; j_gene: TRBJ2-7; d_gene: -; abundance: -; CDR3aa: CASSGGGGPYEQYF; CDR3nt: TGCGCCAGCAGTGGGGGAGGGGGGCCCTACGAGCAGTACTTC
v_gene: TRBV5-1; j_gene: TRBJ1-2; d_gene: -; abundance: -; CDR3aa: CASSLPGQGYGYTF; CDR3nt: TGCGCCAGCAGCTTGCCCGGGCAGGGCTATGGCTACACCTTC
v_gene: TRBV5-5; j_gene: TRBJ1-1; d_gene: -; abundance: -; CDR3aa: CASSLDAPEGEAFF; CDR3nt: TGTGCCAGCAGTTTGGATGCGCCAGAGGGTGAAGCTTTCTTT
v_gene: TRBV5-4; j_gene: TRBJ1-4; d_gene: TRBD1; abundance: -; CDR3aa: CASGDRDRDEKLFF; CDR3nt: TGTGCCAGCGGAGACCGGGACAGGGATGAAAAACTGTTTTTT
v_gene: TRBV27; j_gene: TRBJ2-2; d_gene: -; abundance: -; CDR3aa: CATQPQSGELFF; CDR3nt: TGTGCCACCCAACCGCAGTCCGGGGAGCTGTTTTTT
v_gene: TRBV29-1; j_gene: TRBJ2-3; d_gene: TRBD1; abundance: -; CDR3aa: CSVELDREDTQYF; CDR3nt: TGCAGCGTTGAGCTCGACAGGGAGGATACGCAGTATTTT
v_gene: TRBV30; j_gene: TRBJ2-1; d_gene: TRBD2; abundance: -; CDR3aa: CAWTGGSSYNEQFF; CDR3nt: TGTGCCTGGACGGGCGGGAGCTCCTACAATGAGCAGTTCTTC
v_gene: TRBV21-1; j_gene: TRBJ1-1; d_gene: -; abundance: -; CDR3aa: CASYSDGDMNTEAFF; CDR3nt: TGTGCCAGTTATAGCGACGGGGACATGAACACTGAAGCTTTCTTT
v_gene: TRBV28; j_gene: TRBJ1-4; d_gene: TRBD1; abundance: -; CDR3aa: CASSSQTPGGQFRLATNEKLFF; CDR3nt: TGTGCCAGCAGTTCCCAAACTCCAGGGGGCCAATTTAGACTTGCAACTAATGAAAAACTGTTTTTT
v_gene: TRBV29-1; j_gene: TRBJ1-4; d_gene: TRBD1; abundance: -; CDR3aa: CSAGDRGGEKLFF; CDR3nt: TGCAGCGCCGGGGACAGGGGGGGCGAAAAACTGTTTTTT
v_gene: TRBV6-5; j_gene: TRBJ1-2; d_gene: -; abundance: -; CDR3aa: CASSPRSPYGYTF; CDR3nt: TGTGCCAGCAGTCCCCGTTCCCCCTATGGCTACACCTTC
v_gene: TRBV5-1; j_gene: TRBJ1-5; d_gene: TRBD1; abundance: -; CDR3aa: CASSAGTGSNQPQHF; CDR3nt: TGCGCCAGCAGCGCCGGGACAGGAAGCAATCAGCCCCAGCATTTT
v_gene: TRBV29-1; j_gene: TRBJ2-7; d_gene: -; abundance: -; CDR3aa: CSVENRVPYEQYF; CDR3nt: TGCAGCGTTGAAAACAGGGTTCCCTACGAGCAGTACTTC
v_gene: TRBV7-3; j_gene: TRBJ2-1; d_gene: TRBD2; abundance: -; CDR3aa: CASSFSGVSSYNEQFF; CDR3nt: TGTGCCAGCAGCTTCAGCGGGGTGAGCTCCTACAATGAGCAGTTCTTC
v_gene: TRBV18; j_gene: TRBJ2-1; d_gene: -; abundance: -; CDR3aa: CASSPGLNLLEQFF; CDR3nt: TGTGCCAGCTCACCGGGACTTAACCTCTTAGAGCAGTTCTTC
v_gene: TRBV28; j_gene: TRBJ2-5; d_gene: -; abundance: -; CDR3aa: CASRIQGKETQYF; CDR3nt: TGTGCCAGCAGGATCCAGGGAAAAGAGACCCAGTACTTC
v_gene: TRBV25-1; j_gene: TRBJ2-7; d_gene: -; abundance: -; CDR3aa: CASSEDWTYEQYF; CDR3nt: TGTGCCAGCAGTGAGGACTGGACCTACGAGCAGTACTTC
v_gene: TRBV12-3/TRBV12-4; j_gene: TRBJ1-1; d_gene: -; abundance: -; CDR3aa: CASRGGSNTEAFF; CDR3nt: TGTGCCAGCCGCGGGGGGTCGAACACTGAAGCTTTCTTT
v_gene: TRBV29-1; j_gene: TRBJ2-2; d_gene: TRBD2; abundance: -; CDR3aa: CSGGLAGGTGELFF; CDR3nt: TGCAGCGGTGGACTAGCGGGAGGCACCGGGGAGCTGTTTTTT
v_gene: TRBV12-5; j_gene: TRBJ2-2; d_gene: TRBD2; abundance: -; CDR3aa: CASGPGLAGNTGELFF; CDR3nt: TGTGCTAGTGGTCCCGGACTAGCGGGGAACACCGGGGAGCTGTTTTTT
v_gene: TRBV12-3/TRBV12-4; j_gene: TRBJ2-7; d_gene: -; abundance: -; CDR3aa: CASSFQHGEQYF; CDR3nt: TGTGCCAGCAGTTTCCAACATGGCGAGCAGTACTTC
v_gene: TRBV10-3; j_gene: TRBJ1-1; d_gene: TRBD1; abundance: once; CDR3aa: CAISTDRGQNTEAFF; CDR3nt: TGTGCCATCAGTACTGACAGGGGGCAGAACACTGAAGCTTTCTTT
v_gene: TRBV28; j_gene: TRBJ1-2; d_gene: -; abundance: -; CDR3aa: CASSLATDNYGYTF; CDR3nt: TGTGCCAGCAGTTTAGCCACAGACAACTATGGCTACACCTTC
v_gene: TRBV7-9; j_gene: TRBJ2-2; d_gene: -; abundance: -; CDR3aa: CASSSLVWPGELFF; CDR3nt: TGTGCCAGCAGCTCTCTGGTCTGGCCCGGGGAGCTGTTTTTT
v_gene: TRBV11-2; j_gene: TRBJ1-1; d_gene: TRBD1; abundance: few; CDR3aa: CASSLGDGGTGRRTEAFF; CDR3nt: TGTGCCAGCAGCTTGGGGGATGGGGGGACAGGGAGGAGGACTGAAGCTTTCTTT
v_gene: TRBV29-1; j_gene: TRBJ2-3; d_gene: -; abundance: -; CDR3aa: CSVVTYERVTDTQYF; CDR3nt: TGCAGCGTTGTAACATATGAGCGGGTCACAGATACGCAGTATTTT
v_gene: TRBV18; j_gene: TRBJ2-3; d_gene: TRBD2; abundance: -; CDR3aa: CASSLTGLAGGDTQYF; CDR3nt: TGTGCCAGCTCACTTACGGGACTAGCGGGAGGGGATACGCAGTATTTT
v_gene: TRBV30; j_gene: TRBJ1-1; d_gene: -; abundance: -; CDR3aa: CAWSRGETGRLEAFF; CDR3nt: TGTGCCTGGAGCCGGGGGGAGACAGGTCGGCTGGAGGCTTTCTTT
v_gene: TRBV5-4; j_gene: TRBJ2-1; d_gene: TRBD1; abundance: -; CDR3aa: CASSGPGQGYNEQFF; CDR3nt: TGTGCCAGCAGCGGCCCGGGACAGGGGTACAATGAGCAGTTCTTC
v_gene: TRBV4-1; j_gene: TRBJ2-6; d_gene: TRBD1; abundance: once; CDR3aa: CASSQDRGSRSRANVLTF; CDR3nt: TGCGCCAGCAGCCAAGACAGGGGGAGCAGGTCGAGGGCCAACGTCCTGACTTTC
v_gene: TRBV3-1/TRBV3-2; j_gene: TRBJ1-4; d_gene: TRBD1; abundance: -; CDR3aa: CASSQEGQNNEKLFF; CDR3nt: TGTGCCAGCAGCCAAGAGGGACAGAATAATGAAAAACTGTTTTTT
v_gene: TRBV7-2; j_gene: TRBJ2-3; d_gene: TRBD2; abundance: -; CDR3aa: CASSLFSSGATDTQYF; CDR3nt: TGTGCCAGCAGCTTATTTTCTAGCGGGGCCACAGATACGCAGTATTTT
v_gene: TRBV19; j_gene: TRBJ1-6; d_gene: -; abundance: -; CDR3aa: CASSRDTNSPLHF; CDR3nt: TGTGCCAGTAGCAGGGATACGAATTCACCCCTCCACTTT
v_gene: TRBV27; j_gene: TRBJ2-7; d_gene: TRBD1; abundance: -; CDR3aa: CASSLNGQGYEQYF; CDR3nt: TGTGCCAGCAGTTTAAACGGACAGGGCTACGAGCAGTACTTC
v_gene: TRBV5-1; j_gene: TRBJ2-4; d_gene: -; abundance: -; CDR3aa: CASSEAPIAKNIQYF; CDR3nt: TGCGCCAGCAGCGAGGCCCCTATAGCCAAAAACATTCAGTACTTC
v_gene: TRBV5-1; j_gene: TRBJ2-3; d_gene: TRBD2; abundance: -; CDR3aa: CASSPGGGTDTQYF; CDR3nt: TGCGCCAGCAGCCCGGGAGGGGGCACAGATACGCAGTATTTT